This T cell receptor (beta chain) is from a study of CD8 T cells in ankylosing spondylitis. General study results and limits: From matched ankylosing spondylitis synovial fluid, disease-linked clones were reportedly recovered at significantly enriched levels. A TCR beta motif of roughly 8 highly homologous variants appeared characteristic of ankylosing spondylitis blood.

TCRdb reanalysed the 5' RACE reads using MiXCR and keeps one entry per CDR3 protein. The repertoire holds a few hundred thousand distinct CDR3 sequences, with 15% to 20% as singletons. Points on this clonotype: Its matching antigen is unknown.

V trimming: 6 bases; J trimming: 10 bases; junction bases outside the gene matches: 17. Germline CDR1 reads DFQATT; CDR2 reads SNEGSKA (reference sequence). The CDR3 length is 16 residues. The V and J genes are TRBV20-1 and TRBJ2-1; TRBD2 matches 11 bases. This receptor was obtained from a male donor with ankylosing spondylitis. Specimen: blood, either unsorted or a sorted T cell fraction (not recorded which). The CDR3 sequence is CSAQRGGQLAGVEQFF. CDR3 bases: TGCAGTGCCCAAAGAGGGGGCCAACTAGCGGGGGTCGAGCAGTTCTTC.